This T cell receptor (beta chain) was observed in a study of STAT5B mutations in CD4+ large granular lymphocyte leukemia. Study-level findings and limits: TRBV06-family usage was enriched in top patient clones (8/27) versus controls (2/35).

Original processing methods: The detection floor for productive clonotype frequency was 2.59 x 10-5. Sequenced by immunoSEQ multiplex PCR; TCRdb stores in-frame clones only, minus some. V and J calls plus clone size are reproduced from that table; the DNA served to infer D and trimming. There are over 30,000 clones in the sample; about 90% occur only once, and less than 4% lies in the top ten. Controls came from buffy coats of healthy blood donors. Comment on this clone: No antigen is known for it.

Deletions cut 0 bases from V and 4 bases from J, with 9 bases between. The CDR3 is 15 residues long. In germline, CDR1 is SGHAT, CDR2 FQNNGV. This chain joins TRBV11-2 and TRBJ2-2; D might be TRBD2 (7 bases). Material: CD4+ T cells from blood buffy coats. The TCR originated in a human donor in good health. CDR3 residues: CASSLDRGATGELFF. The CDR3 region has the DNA TGTGCCAGCAGCTTAGATCGGGGGGCCACCGGGGAGCTGTTTTTT.